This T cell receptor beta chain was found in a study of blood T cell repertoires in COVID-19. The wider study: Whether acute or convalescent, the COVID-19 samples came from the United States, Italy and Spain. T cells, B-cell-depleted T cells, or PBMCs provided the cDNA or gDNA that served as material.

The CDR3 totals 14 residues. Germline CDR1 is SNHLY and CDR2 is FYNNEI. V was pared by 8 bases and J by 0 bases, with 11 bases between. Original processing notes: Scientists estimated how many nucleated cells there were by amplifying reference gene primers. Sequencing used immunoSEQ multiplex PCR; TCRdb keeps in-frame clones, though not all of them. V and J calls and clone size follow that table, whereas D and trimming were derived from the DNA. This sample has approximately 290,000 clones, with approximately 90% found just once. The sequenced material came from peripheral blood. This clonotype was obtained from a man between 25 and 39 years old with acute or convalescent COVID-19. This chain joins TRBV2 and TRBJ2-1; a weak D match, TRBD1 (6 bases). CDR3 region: CASGQSGSYNEQFF. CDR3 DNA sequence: TGTGCCAGCGGACAGTCCGGCTCCTACAATGAGCAGTTCTTC.